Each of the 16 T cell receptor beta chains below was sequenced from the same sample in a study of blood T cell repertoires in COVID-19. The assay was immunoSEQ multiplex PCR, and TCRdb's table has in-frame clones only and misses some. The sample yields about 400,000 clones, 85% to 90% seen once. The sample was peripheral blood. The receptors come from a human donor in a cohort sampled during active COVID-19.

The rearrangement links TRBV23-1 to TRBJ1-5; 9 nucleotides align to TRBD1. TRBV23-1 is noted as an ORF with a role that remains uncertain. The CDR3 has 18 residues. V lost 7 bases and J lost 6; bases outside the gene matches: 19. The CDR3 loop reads CASILPGQGGVRGQPQHF. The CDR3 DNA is TGCGCCAGCATTCTTCCGGGACAGGGTGGAGTGCGTGGTCAGCCCCAGCATTTT.

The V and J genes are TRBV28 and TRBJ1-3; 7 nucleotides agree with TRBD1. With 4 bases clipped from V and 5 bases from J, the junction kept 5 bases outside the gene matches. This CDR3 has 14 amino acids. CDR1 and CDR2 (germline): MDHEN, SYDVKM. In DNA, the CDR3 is TGTGCCAGCAGTTGGGGGACAGCGAGAAACACCATATATTTT. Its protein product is CASSWGTARNTIYF.

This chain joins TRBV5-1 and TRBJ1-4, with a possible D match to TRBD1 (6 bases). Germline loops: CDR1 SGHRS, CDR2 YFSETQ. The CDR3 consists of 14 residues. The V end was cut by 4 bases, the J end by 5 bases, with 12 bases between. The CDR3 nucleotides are TGCGCCAGCAGCCCAACAGGGCCCAATGAAAAACTGTTTTTT. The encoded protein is CASSPTGPNEKLFF.

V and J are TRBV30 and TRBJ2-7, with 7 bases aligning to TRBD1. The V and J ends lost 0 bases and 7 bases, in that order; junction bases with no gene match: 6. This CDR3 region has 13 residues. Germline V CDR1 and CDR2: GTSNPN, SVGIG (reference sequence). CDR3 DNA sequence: TGTGCCTGGAGTGTACAGGGGATTTGGGAGCAGTACTTC. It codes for CAWSVQGIWEQYF.

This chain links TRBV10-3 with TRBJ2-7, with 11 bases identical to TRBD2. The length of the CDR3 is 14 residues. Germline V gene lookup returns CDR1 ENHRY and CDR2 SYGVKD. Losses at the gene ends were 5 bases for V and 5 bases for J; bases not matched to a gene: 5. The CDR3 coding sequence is TGTGCCATCAGTACTAGCGGGAGCAGGAACGAGCAGTACTTC. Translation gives CAISTSGSRNEQYF.

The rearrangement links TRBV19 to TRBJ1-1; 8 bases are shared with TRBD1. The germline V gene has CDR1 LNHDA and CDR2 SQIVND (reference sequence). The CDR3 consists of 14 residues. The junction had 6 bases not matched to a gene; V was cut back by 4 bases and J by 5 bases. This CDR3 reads CASSTTGVTTEAFF. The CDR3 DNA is TGTGCCAGTAGTACGACAGGGGTAACGACTGAAGCTTTCTTT.

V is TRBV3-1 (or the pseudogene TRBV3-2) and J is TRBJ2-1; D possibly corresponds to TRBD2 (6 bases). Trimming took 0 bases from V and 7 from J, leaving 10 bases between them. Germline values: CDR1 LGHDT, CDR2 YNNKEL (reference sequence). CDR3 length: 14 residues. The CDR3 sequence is CASSQDTLANEQFF. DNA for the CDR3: TGTGCCAGCAGCCAAGACACTCTAGCGAATGAGCAGTTCTTC.

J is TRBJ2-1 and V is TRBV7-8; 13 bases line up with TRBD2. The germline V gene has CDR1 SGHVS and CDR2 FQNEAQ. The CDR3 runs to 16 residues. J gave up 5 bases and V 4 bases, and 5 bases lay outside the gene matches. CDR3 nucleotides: TGTGCCAGCAGCTGGGCCGGGACTAGCGGGGACAATGAGCAGTTCTTC. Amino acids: CASSWAGTSGDNEQFF.

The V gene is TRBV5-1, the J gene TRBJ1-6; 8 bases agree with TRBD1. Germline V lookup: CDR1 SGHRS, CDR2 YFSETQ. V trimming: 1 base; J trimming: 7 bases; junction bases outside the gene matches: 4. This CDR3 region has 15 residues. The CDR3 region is CASSLRQGRNSPLHF. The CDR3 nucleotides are TGCGCCAGCAGCTTGCGACAGGGGAGGAATTCACCCCTCCACTTT.

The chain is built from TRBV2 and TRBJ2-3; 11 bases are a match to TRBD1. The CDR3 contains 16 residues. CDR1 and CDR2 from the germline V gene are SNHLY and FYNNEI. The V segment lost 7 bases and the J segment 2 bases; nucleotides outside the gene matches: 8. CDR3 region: CASTNGQGAYTDTQYF. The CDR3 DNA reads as TGTGCCAGCACCAACGGACAGGGGGCTTACACAGATACGCAGTATTTT.

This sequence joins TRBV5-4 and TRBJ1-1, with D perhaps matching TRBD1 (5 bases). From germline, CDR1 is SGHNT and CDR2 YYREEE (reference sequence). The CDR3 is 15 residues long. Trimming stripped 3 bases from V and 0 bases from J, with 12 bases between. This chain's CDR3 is CASSSGRGVNTEAFF. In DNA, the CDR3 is TGTGCCAGCAGCTCCGGGCGGGGGGTGAACACTGAAGCTTTCTTT. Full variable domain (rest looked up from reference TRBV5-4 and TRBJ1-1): ETGVTQSPTHLIKTRGQQVTLRCSSQSGHNTVSWYQQALGQGPQFIFQYYREEENGRGNFPPRFSGLQFPNYSSELNVNALELDDSALYLCASSSGRGVNTEAFFGQGTRLTVV.

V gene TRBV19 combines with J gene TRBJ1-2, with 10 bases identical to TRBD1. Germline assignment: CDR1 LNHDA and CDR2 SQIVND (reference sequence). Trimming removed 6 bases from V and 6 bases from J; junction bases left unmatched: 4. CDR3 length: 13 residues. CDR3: CASRNGQGDGYTF. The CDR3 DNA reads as TGTGCCAGTAGAAACGGACAGGGGGATGGCTACACCTTC. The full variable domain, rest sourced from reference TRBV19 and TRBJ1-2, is DGGITQSPKYLFRKEGQNVTLSCEQNLNHDAMYWYRQDPGQGLRLIYYSQIVNDFQKGDIAEGYSVSREKKESFPLTVTSAQKNPTAFYLCASRNGQGDGYTFGSGTRLTVV.

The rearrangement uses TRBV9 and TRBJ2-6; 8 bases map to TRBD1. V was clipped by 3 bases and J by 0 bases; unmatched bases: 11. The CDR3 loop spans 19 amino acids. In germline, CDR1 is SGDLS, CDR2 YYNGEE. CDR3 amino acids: CASSGAPGTGPSGANVLTF. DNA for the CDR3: TGTGCCAGCAGCGGGGCCCCAGGGACAGGCCCCTCTGGGGCCAACGTCCTGACTTTC.

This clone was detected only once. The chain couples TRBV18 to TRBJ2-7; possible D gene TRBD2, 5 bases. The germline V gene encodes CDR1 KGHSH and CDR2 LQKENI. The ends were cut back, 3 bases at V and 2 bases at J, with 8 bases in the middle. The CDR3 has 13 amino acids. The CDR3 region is CASSPGLAYEQYF. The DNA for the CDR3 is TGTGCCAGCTCACCCGGACTGGCCTACGAGCAGTACTTC.

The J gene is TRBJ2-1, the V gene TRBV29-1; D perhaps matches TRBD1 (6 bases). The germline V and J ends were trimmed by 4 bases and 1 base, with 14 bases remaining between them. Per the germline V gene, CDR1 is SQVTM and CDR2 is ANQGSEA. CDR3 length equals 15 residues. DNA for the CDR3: TGCAGCGTTGCTAGGGGGTCCCATTCCTACAATGAGCAGTTCTTC. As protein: CSVARGSHSYNEQFF.

The CDR3 bases are TGTGCCAGCAGCTTAGGTACAGGCTTAGACGGCTACACCTTC. Translation gives CASSLGTGLDGYTF. The chain employs TRBV11-3 and TRBJ1-2, with D perhaps matching TRBD1 (5 bases). Germline V CDR1 and CDR2: SGHNT, YENEEA. V gave up 1 base and J gave up 8 bases, with 14 bases separating them. This CDR3 has 14 amino acids.